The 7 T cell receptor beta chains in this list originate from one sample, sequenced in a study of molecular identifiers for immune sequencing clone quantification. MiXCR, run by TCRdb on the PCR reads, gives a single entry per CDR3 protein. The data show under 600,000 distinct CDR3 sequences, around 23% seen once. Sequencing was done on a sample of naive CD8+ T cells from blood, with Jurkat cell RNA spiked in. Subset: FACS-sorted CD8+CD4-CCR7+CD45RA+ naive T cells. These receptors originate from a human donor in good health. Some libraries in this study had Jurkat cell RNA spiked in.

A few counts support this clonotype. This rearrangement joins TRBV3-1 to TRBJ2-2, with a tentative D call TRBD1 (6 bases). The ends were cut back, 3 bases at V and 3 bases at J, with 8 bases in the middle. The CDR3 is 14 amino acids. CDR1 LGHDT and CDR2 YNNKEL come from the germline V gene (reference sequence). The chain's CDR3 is CASSQDRYTGELFF. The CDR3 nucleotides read TGTGCCAGCAGCCAGGACAGATACACCGGGGAGCTGTTTTTT.

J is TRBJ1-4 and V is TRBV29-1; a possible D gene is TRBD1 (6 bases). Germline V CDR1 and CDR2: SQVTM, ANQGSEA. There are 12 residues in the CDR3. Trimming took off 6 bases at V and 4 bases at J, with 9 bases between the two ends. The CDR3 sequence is CSVSRGNEKLFF. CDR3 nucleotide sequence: TGCAGCGTATCCAGGGGTAATGAAAAACTGTTTTTT.

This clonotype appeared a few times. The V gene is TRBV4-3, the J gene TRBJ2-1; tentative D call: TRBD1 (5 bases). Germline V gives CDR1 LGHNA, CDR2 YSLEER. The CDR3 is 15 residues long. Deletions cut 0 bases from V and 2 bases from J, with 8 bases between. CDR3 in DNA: TGCGCCAGCAGCCAAGAGACAGCGACCTACAATGAGCAGTTCTTC. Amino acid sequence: CASSQETATYNEQFF.

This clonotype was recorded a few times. This CDR3 is CASRGSHEQYF. Here the CDR3 DNA reads TGCGCCAGCAGAGGATCCCACGAGCAGTACTTC. This chain links TRBV5-1 with TRBJ2-7; D call uncertain. Germline V gene sequence: CDR1 SGHRS, CDR2 YFSETQ. The CDR3 is made up of 11 amino acids. V was shortened by 5 bases and J by 5 bases, with 8 bases between the two germline ends.

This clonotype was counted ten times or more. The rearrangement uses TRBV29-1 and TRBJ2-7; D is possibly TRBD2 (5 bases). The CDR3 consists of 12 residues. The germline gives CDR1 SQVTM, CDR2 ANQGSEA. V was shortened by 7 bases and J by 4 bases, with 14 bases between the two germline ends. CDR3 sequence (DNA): TGCAGCGCCCGAGGGTCAGCTTACGAGCAGTACTTC. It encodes CSARGSAYEQYF.

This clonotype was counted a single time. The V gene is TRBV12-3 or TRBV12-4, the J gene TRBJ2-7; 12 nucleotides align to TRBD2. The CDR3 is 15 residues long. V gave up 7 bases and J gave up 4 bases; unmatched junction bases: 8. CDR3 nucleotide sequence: TGTGCCAGCATTCCAAGACTAGCGGGAGTGTACGAGCAGTACTTC. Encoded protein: CASIPRLAGVYEQYF.

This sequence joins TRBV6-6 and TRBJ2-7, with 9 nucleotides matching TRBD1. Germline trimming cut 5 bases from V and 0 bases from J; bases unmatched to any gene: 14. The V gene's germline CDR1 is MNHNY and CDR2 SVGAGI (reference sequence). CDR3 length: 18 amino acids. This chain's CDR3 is CASSPGGQGSFSSYEQYF. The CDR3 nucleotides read TGTGCCAGCAGTCCTGGGGGACAGGGTAGTTTTAGCTCCTACGAGCAGTACTTC.